In this sample, the clone carrying this TCR beta chain turned up a few times. Its antigen remains unidentified. The data stem from a study of human T cells and chemical hapten exposure. Overall study findings and caveats: Donors in the study had alopecia, meaning their immune response may differ from healthy people's. Significantly greater numbers of large CDR3 similarity clusters came from expanded TCRs than from controls. Sensitizing to DPC left TCRs with a frequency above 1 in 1000 unaltered.

As originally analysed: Per-sample TCR counts ranged from roughly 20,000 to 700,000, median around 96,000. TCRdb redid the calling of the RACE reads with MiXCR, one entry per CDR3 protein. The V and J calls were determined by TCRdb, not by the authors. This sample carries about 380,000 distinct CDR3 sequences, approximately 5% of them seen once, and the ten largest clones take around 2.6%. The CDR3 has 14 residues. With 0 bases clipped from V and 7 bases from J, the junction kept 3 bases outside the gene matches. Germline V CDR1 and CDR2: SGHRS, YFSETQ. Time point meaning: pre-sensitization, week 0. Noted treatment: therapeutic diphenylcyclopropenone sensitization with weekly scalp DPC.

Source: whole blood, taken in connection with sensitization to the hapten diphenylcyclopropenone (DPC). The chain has TRBV5-1 and TRBJ1-4; 7 bases match TRBD1. This TCR came from a woman in her 50s with alopecia areata. Some clones in this sample may be carry-over from other donors' samples. The CDR3 reads CASSLAGGLEKLFF. CDR3 DNA: TGCGCCAGCAGCTTGGCAGGGGGACTTGAAAAACTGTTTTTT.